The TCR beta chain described here comes from a study of blood T cell repertoires in COVID-19. Study-level background: Donors in the United States, Italy and Spain gave samples during acute or convalescent COVID-19. T cells, B-cell-depleted T cells, or PBMCs supplied cDNA or gDNA.

The V end lost 3 bases, the J end lost 6 bases, and 12 bases lay between the germline ends. Germline V gene lookup returns CDR1 WNHNN and CDR2 SYGVQD (reference sequence). The CDR3 spans 13 residues. As handled by the study authors: It was from reference gene primer amplification that nucleated cell counts were estimated. Only in-frame clones appear in the TCRdb table, and some are missing; sequencing was by immunoSEQ multiplex PCR. V and J calls plus clone size are reproduced from that table; the DNA served to infer D and trimming. The repertoire consists of fewer than 350,000 clones, with over 75% occurring once and the leading ten covering approximately 8.8%.

Sequencing used peripheral blood. V and J are TRBV10-1 and TRBJ2-7; maybe TRBD2 (5 bases). This receptor was identified in a man aged 18 to 30 with active or convalescent COVID-19. CDR3 nucleotide sequence: TGCGCCAGCAGTGAAGTCGGTCGGGGCGAGCAGTACTTC. Protein sequence: CASSEVGRGEQYF.